This T cell receptor (beta chain) was identified during a study of blood T cell repertoires in COVID-19. Study-level background: The United States, Italy and Spain were the sources of the acute and convalescent COVID-19 samples.

TCRdb's table, derived via immunoSEQ multiplex PCR, lists solely in-frame clones and lacks some. The sample has some 170,000 clones; roughly 73% are singletons. The CDR3 has 15 amino acids. In germline, CDR1 is MNHNS, CDR2 SASEGT. Trimming took off 1 base at V and 1 base at J, with 11 bases between the two ends. What was sequenced was peripheral blood. This receptor was identified in an older man with acute or convalescent COVID-19. The rearrangement uses TRBV6-1 and TRBJ2-7, with D maybe TRBD1 (7 bases). The CDR3 nucleotides read TGTGCCAGCAGTGAAGTGGGGGGACAGTCCTACGAGCAGTACTTC. It is translated as CASSEVGGQSYEQYF.